This TCR beta chain was identified in a study of CD8+ T cells in alopecia areata. About the study: A regimen of oral tofacitinib, 5 to 10 mg twice daily, was given to treated patients.

The V gene lost 3 bases and the J gene lost 3 bases, with 5 bases spanning the gap. Germline CDR1 is MGHRA and CDR2 is YSYEKL. CDR3 length: 12 residues. Noted treatment: oral pan-JAK inhibitor, 5-10 mg twice daily. The sequencing template was cDNA reverse transcribed from extracted RNA. Measured with immunoSEQ multiplex PCR; TCRdb has only the in-frame clones, and not every one. The data hold over 95,000 clones, with about 64% observed a single time. The V and J genes are TRBV4-1 and TRBJ2-5; D is ambiguous. This sequence originates from a human donor with alopecia areata. The sequenced sample was CD8+ T cells sorted from blood, obtained at week 4, from a patient treated with tofacitinib. CDR3 sequence: CASSQGKETQYF. The CDR3 nucleotides read TGCGCCAGCAGCCAGGGGAAAGAGACCCAGTACTTC.